What follows are 29 T cell receptor beta chains derived from one specimen sequenced in a study of lung T cells in sarcoidosis with Löfgren's syndrome. MiXCR, run by TCRdb on the reads, gives a single entry per CDR3 protein. The repertoire includes 20,000 or so distinct CDR3 sequences, 20% to 25% of them detected once, and less than 5% sits in the top ten. Sample: CD4+ T cells from PBMCs. These receptors were collected from a human donor with sarcoidosis (Löfgren's syndrome or another form), or a control subject (not recorded which).

By frequency in the sample, this clonotype is medium-sized. The chain has TRBV5-1 and TRBJ1-1; D possibly corresponds to TRBD1 (5 bases). V lost 4 bases to trimming and J lost 4 bases, with 14 bases between them. The CDR3 consists of 14 residues. Germline values: CDR1 SGHRS, CDR2 YFSETQ. The CDR3 loop is CASSDSGIGTEAFF. In nucleotides, the CDR3 is TGCGCCAGCAGCGACTCAGGGATCGGCACTGAAGCTTTCTTT.

This clonotype is classed as medium-sized (0.01 to 0.1%). The chain couples TRBV28 to TRBJ1-5, with 9 bases identical to TRBD1. After removal of 4 bases from V and 5 bases from J, the junction contained 9 bases not matched to a gene. The CDR3 length is 16 residues. Germline V gene lookup returns CDR1 MDHEN and CDR2 SYDVKM. CDR3 loop: CASSSHQGQGDQPQHF. CDR3 in DNA: TGTGCCAGCAGTTCACATCAGGGACAGGGTGATCAGCCCCAGCATTTT.

This clonotype was counted many times. The DNA for the CDR3 is TGTGCCAGCTCACCCGAAGGGGACTCCTACGAGCAGTACTTC. This gives the protein CASSPEGDSYEQYF. The chain links TRBV18 to TRBJ2-7; maybe TRBD1 (5 bases). Trimming took 3 bases from V and 0 from J, leaving 9 bases between them. Germline CDR1 and CDR2: KGHSH and LQKENI. The CDR3 spans 14 residues.

Sample share makes this clonotype medium-sized. The chain is built from TRBV20-1 and TRBJ2-1; 8 bases are a match to TRBD1. After removal of 4 bases from V and 9 bases from J, the junction contained 8 bases not matched to a gene. Germline-derived CDR1 and CDR2 are DFQATT and SNEGSKA (reference sequence). The CDR3 sequence is 13 residues long. CDR3 nucleotides: TGCAGTGCTACCCGCGGACAGGGATTTGAGCAGTTCTTC. This translates into CSATRGQGFEQFF.

This clonotype was detected once. At one of its ends the junction is not consistent with the germline gene, which may arise from a read error. The J gene is TRBJ2-7, the V gene TRBV6-6; TRBD1 matches at 9 bases. Germline CDR1 and CDR2: MNHNY and SVGAGI (reference sequence). This CDR3 has 15 residues. CDR3 region: CASSSQGAKTYGQYF. DNA for the CDR3: TGCGCCAGCAGTTCACAGGGGGCCAAAACTTACGGGCAGTACTTC.

This clonotype occurred many times. CDR3 residues: CASSHSDRKIYEQYF. In DNA form, the CDR3 reads TGTGCCAGCAGTCACTCGGACAGGAAAATTTACGAGCAGTACTTC. The chain has TRBV7-9 and TRBJ2-7; 7 nucleotides agree with TRBD1. Germline lookup yields CDR1 SEHNR and CDR2 FQNEAQ (reference sequence). This CDR3 comprises 15 residues. V was pared by 6 bases and J by 4 bases, with 12 bases of the junction left unmatched.

This clonotype was recorded many times. This chain connects TRBV7-8 to TRBJ2-3; D remains unclear. V shed 2 bases and J shed 4 bases, with 4 bases lying between them. The CDR3 runs 12 residues. Germline V lookup: CDR1 SGHVS, CDR2 FQNEAQ. The CDR3 spells CASSLTADTQYF. DNA for the CDR3: TGTGCCAGCAGCTTAACGGCAGATACGCAGTATTTT.

This clonotype was detected only a few times. This rearrangement joins TRBV12-3 or TRBV12-4 to TRBJ1-1; 12 bases are a match to TRBD1. This CDR3 has 14 amino acids. V dropped 5 bases and J dropped 8; count of bases not matched to a gene: 6. The CDR3 nucleotides read TGTGCCAGCAGTATGGGACAGGGGGCGCGAGAAGCTTTCTTT. It translates to CASSMGQGAREAFF.

This clonotype was found many times. The V and J genes are TRBV4-2 and TRBJ2-7, with no clear D. Germline assignment: CDR1 LGHNA and CDR2 YNFKEQ. The V end was cut by 6 bases, the J end by 0 bases, with 9 bases between. The CDR3 is made up of 13 amino acids. This CDR3 is CASSRDGSYEQYF. CDR3 bases: TGTGCCAGCAGTAGAGACGGCTCCTACGAGCAGTACTTC.

This sequence joins TRBV12-3 or TRBV12-4 and TRBJ2-1; 11 bases are a match to TRBD2. The V gene end was trimmed by 6 bases and the J gene end by 3 bases; junction bases not matched to a gene: 7. CDR3 size: 16 residues. The CDR3 sequence: CASSPTSGGNYNEQFF. The CDR3 DNA follows: TGTGCCAGCAGCCCTACTAGCGGGGGAAACTACAATGAGCAGTTCTTC.

This chain joins TRBV6-2 or TRBV6-3 and TRBJ1-1; D is perhaps TRBD1 (5 bases). Trimming removed 5 bases at V and 6 bases at J, with 28 bases between. Per germline, CDR1 MNHEY and CDR2 SVGEGT. The CDR3 contains 18 residues. DNA of the CDR3: TGTGCCAGCAGTAAAATCCTCCGCACAGGCACAATGGATGCTGAAGCTTTCTTT. Encoded protein: CASSKILRTGTMDAEAFF.

This clonotype is medium-sized (0.01 to 0.1%) within its sample. The chain carries TRBV15 and TRBJ1-5; D gene uncertain. The CDR3 totals 15 residues. The ends were cut back, 0 bases at V and 1 base at J, with 7 bases in the middle. CDR1 LNHNV and CDR2 YYDKDF come from the germline V gene (reference sequence). DNA of the CDR3: TGTGCCACCAGCAGAGACATAGGGAGCAATCAGCCCCAGCATTTT. This gives the protein CATSRDIGSNQPQHF.

This clonotype has at least ten counts. The chain employs TRBV7-9 and TRBJ1-1, with D uncertain. This CDR3 has 13 residues. Germline values: CDR1 SEHNR, CDR2 FQNEAQ (reference sequence). Trimming stripped 4 bases from V and 3 bases from J, with 9 bases between. CDR3 protein: CASSYQVDTEAFF. Written as DNA, the CDR3 is TGTGCCAGCAGCTATCAGGTCGACACTGAAGCTTTCTTT. The full variable domain, with the rest looked up from reference TRBV7-9 and TRBJ1-1, is DTGVSQNPRHKITKRGQNVTFRCDPISEHNRLYWYRQTLGQGPEFLTYFQNEAQLEKSRLLSDRFSAERPKGSFSTLEIQRTEQGDSAMYLCASSYQVDTEAFFGQGTRLTVV.

This clonotype was seen at least ten times. The rearrangement uses TRBV20-1 and TRBJ2-5; unclear D gene. The CDR3 extends over 12 amino acids. Trimming removed 6 bases at V and 4 bases at J, with 12 bases between. CDR1 and CDR2 from the germline V gene are DFQATT and SNEGSKA (reference sequence). The chain's CDR3 is CSAPFGRETQYF. DNA of the CDR3: TGCAGTGCCCCCTTCGGCCGAGAGACCCAGTACTTC.

At least ten counts were recorded for this clonotype. The rearrangement links TRBV19 to TRBJ1-1, with D tentatively TRBD1 (6 bases). V gave up 6 bases and J gave up 3 bases, with 14 bases separating them. CDR3 length: 14 residues. Germline V lookup: CDR1 LNHDA, CDR2 SQIVND (reference sequence). CDR3 sequence (DNA): TGTGCCAGTAGGTACAGGGTCTCGGACACTGAAGCTTTCTTT. The encoded protein is CASRYRVSDTEAFF.

The table lists this clonotype with many counts. V is TRBV5-4 and J is TRBJ2-5; 10 nucleotides line up with TRBD1. This CDR3 has 14 amino acids. CDR1 and CDR2 (germline): SGHNT, YYREEE (reference sequence). The trim removed 4 bases at V and 5 bases at J, leaving 5 bases unmatched. The chain's CDR3 is CASSRQGARETQYF. CDR3 DNA: TGTGCCAGCAGCCGACAGGGGGCAAGGGAGACCCAGTACTTC. The full variable domain, rest sourced from reference TRBV5-4 and TRBJ2-5, is ETGVTQSPTHLIKTRGQQVTLRCSSQSGHNTVSWYQQALGQGPQFIFQYYREEENGRGNFPPRFSGLQFPNYSSELNVNALELDDSALYLCASSRQGARETQYFGPGTRLLVL.

This clonotype was counted a single time. A much more abundant neighbour one base away suggests this may be a read error. The chain has TRBV10-3 and TRBJ2-1; weak D call: TRBD2 (7 bases). Per germline, CDR1 ENHRY and CDR2 SYGVKD. CDR3 size: 15 residues. Between the trimmed V and J ends, which lost 8 bases and 0 bases, there was a span of 14 bases. The CDR3 nucleotides are TGTGCCATCGGTGTCGGGGGGCCCTCCTACAATGAGCAGTTCTTC. Its protein product is CAIGVGGPSYNEQFF.

This clonotype was seen repeatedly, ten times or more. The CDR3, as DNA: TGTGCCAGTAGTCTACGACTAAGCGACGGGACCCAGTACTTC. Translation gives CASSLRLSDGTQYF. The chain combines TRBV19 with TRBJ2-5, with D possibly being TRBD2 (5 bases). The germline V and J ends were trimmed by 5 bases and 7 bases, with 17 bases remaining between them. Germline V gives CDR1 LNHDA, CDR2 SQIVND (reference sequence). The CDR3 totals 14 residues. The complete variable domain, with remaining parts taken from reference TRBV19 and TRBJ2-5, reads DGGITQSPKYLFRKEGQNVTLSCEQNLNHDAMYWYRQDPGQGLRLIYYSQIVNDFQKGDIAEGYSVSREKKESFPLTVTSAQKNPTAFYLCASSLRLSDGTQYFGPGTRLLVL.

Concerning this clonotype itself: A much larger clone sits a single nucleotide away, making a read error possible. CDR3 residues: CASTYWRGRVTEALF. The CDR3 region has the DNA TGTGCCAGCACCTATTGGAGGGGGCGCGTCACTGAAGCTTTGTTT. The V and J genes are TRBV6-1 and TRBJ1-1; 7 bases fit TRBD1. Per germline, CDR1 MNHNS and CDR2 SASEGT. The CDR3 spans 15 residues.

The chain carries TRBV7-9 and TRBJ2-7; D may match TRBD1 or TRBD2 (5 bases each). V lost 7 bases to trimming and J lost 5 bases, with 18 bases between them. Germline V gene data show CDR1 as SEHNR and CDR2 as FQNEAQ (reference sequence). The CDR3 runs to 14 residues. CDR3 sequence: CASTSRGHTDEQYF. The CDR3 DNA is TGTGCCAGCACATCCCGGGGCCATACGGACGAGCAGTACTTC.

At least ten counts were recorded for this clonotype. The chain employs TRBV20-1 and TRBJ1-5, with 9 bases fitting TRBD1. The V and J ends lost 1 base and 4 bases, in that order; junction bases with no gene match: 5. CDR1 and CDR2 from the germline V gene are DFQATT and SNEGSKA (reference sequence). This CDR3 is built from 15 residues. The CDR3 protein is CSARATGGANQPQHF. CDR3 sequence (DNA): TGCAGTGCTAGAGCGACAGGGGGAGCAAATCAGCCCCAGCATTTT.

Points on this clonotype: As the CDR3 is not closed by the conserved phenylalanine or tryptophan, this likely results from a read error. V and J are TRBV5-1 and TRBJ2-7; perhaps TRBD2 as D (6 bases). The V and J ends lost 4 bases and 2 bases respectively, with 13 bases between them. CDR3 length: 14 amino acids. Germline lookup yields CDR1 SGHRS and CDR2 YFSETQ. The CDR3 reads CASSPGTLTYEQYL. The CDR3 nucleotides are TGCGCCAGCAGCCCCGGGACTCTGACCTACGAGCAGTACCTC.

In its sample, this clonotype was seen a few times. A clone one base away is much larger, so this may be a read error. The chain employs TRBV14 and TRBJ1-1; 9 positions match TRBD1. This CDR3 has 14 residues. Germline V gene data show CDR1 as SGHDN and CDR2 as FVKESK. CDR3 nucleotide sequence: TGTGCCAGCGGCCACTTACAGGGGGCGACTGAAGCTTTCTTT. Encoded protein: CASGHLQGATEAFF.

This clonotype occurred many times. The chain has TRBV7-8 and TRBJ2-7; TRBD1 aligns across 10 bases. This CDR3 region has 16 residues. The V gene end was trimmed by 2 bases and the J gene end by 4 bases; junction bases not matched to a gene: 8. Germline V lookup: CDR1 SGHVS, CDR2 FQNEAQ. In DNA, the CDR3 is TGTGCCAGCAGCTTAAAGTGGACAGGGGGAACTTACGAGCAGTACTTC. Protein sequence: CASSLKWTGGTYEQYF. Full variable domain (remainder filled in from reference TRBV7-8 and TRBJ2-7): GAGVSQSPRYKVAKRGQDVALRCDPISGHVSLFWYQQALGQGPEFLTYFQNEAQLDKSGLPSDRFFAERPEGSVSTLKIQRTQQEDSAVYLCASSLKWTGGTYEQYFGPGTRLTVT.

As for this clonotype: A read error may explain this, as a much larger clone is one base away. The chain couples TRBV4-1 to TRBJ1-5, with TRBD1 matching 7 bases. Germline lookup yields CDR1 MGHRA and CDR2 YSYEKL. The CDR3 covers 15 residues. In DNA, the CDR3 is TGCGCCAGCAGCCAAGTGGGGGGGACAGCCTGGCCCCGGCATTTT. It codes for CASSQVGGTAWPRHF.

The table lists this clonotype with many counts. This sequence joins TRBV7-6 and TRBJ2-7; 10 nucleotides line up with TRBD1. The V and J ends lost 0 bases and 5 bases, in that order; junction bases with no gene match: 4. CDR1 SGHVS and CDR2 FNYEAQ come from the germline V gene. The CDR3 contains 15 residues. The CDR3 DNA sequence: TGTGCCAGCAGCTTAGCGGGACAGGGGTCAAACGAGCAGTACTTC. Translation gives CASSLAGQGSNEQYF. The full variable domain, its missing parts supplied by reference TRBV7-6 and TRBJ2-7, is GAGVSQSPRYKVTKRGQDVALRCDPISGHVSLYWYRQALGQGPEFLTYFNYEAQQDKSGLPNDRFSAERPEGSISTLTIQRTEQRDSAMYRCASSLAGQGSNEQYFGPGTRLTVT.

This clonotype was counted many times. V gene TRBV28 combines with J gene TRBJ2-7; TRBD2 agrees at 8 bases. The germline V gene has CDR1 MDHEN and CDR2 SYDVKM. The V segment lost 1 base and the J segment 1 base; nucleotides outside the gene matches: 6. The CDR3 has 16 amino acids. This CDR3 is CASSLSVGGGSYEQYF. CDR3 bases: TGTGCCAGCAGTTTATCTGTCGGGGGGGGGTCCTACGAGCAGTACTTC.

In regard to this clonotype: A much larger clone lies a single base off, so this may be a read error. The V call is TRBV20-1, the J call TRBJ2-7; D is unclear. The ends were cut back, 1 base at V and 6 bases at J, with 7 bases in the middle. The CDR3 length is 11 residues. Germline V gene sequence: CDR1 DFQATT, CDR2 SNEGSKA (reference sequence). The chain's CDR3 is CSARGRLEQYF. The CDR3 DNA sequence: TGCAGTGCTAGAGGCAGACTCGAGCAGTACTTC.

This clonotype was found many times. The CDR3 DNA follows: TGCAGTGCTAGCGGCCAAGCGGGGAATGAGCAGTTCTTC. Amino acids: CSASGQAGNEQFF. The chain employs TRBV20-1 and TRBJ2-1; TRBD2 aligns across 7 bases. The germline V gene encodes CDR1 DFQATT and CDR2 SNEGSKA (reference sequence). Trimming took 3 bases from V and 7 from J; bases not matched to a gene: 6. This CDR3 is built from 13 residues.